These T cell receptor beta chains were read from a single sample in a study of blood T cell repertoires in COVID-19. The assay was immunoSEQ multiplex PCR, and TCRdb's table has in-frame clones only and misses some. The sample yields 150,000 to 200,000 clones, approximately 84% seen once. Sequencing used peripheral blood. These receptors originate from a woman older than 75 with acute or convalescent COVID-19. Each CDR3 is given with its conserved first and last residue. The D gene is left open where the match is weak. Not all rows give a size; the values are once, few, many and, for expanded clones, a class.

D gene,J gene,clone size,V gene,CDR3 DNA,CDR3 protein
TRBD1,TRBJ2-5,-,TRBV5-1,TGCGCCAGCAGCTTACGACAGGGCGGTCAAGAGACCCAGTACTTC,CASSLRQGGQETQYF
-,TRBJ1-4,-,TRBV19,TGTGCCAGTAGGGGGATCACAGGCGCTAATGAAAAACTGTTTTTT,CASRGITGANEKLFF
TRBD2,TRBJ2-7,-,TRBV3-1/TRBV3-2,TGTGCCAGCAGCCTAACTAGCGGGAGGGACGAGCAGTACTTC,CASSLTSGRDEQYF
TRBD1,TRBJ2-2,once,TRBV10-1,TGCGCCAGCAGTGATGGGACAGGGTGGACCGGGGAGCTGTTTTTT,CASSDGTGWTGELFF
-,TRBJ1-2,-,TRBV3-1/TRBV3-2,TGTGCCAGCAGCTTCGGCGGGCAGTTAGGGGGCTACACCTTC,CASSFGGQLGGYTF
-,TRBJ1-2,few,TRBV7-6,TGTGCCAGCAGCTTAGACAGTTACTATGGCTACACCTTC,CASSLDSYYGYTF
-,TRBJ1-2,once,TRBV15,TGTGCCGCCACTACCGGGACAACCAACTATGGCTACACCTTC,CAATTGTTNYGYTF
-,TRBJ2-3,-,TRBV20-1,TGCAGTGCTAGTGGCGGCGGAACGCAGTATTTT,CSASGGGTQYF
TRBD1,TRBJ2-2,-,TRBV5-1,TGCGCCAGCAGCTCCCCGACAGGGTCGGTCACCGGGGAGCTGTTTTTT,CASSSPTGSVTGELFF
TRBD1,TRBJ2-3,-,TRBV29-1,TGCAGCGTAGCCACAGGGGGTAGGTCAGGGGATACGCAGTATTTT,CSVATGGRSGDTQYF
TRBD1,TRBJ2-7,-,TRBV5-4,TGTGCCAGCAGCCGTACCGGGACAGGGGTCTACGAGCAGTACTTC,CASSRTGTGVYEQYF
-,TRBJ1-2,-,TRBV10-3,TGTGCCATCAGTGAAGACAGCTATGGCTACACCTTC,CAISEDSYGYTF
TRBD1,TRBJ2-7,once,TRBV7-2,TGTGCCAGCAGCTTAGACAGGGGGCATGTGTACGAGCAGTACTTC,CASSLDRGHVYEQYF
-,TRBJ1-1,-,TRBV7-7,TGTGCCAGCAGCTTAGACACCTCTACTGAAGCTTTCTTT,CASSLDTSTEAFF
-,TRBJ2-1,-,TRBV12-3/TRBV12-4,TGTGCCAGCAGTCCACAGGGCAATGAGCAGTTCTTC,CASSPQGNEQFF
-,TRBJ2-1,few,TRBV19,TGTGCCAGTAGTATGGGCTCCCTAGCGGAGCAGTTCTTC,CASSMGSLAEQFF
-,TRBJ2-1,-,TRBV5-1,TGCGCCAGCCGACCCTCCGGGATTTCCTACAATGAGCAGTTCTTC,CASRPSGISYNEQFF
-,TRBJ1-6,once,TRBV20-1,TGCAGTGCTAGTGCACAGCCATATTCACCCCTCCACTTT,CSASAQPYSPLHF
TRBD2,TRBJ2-5,-,TRBV19,TGTGCCAGTAGTATATGGCGGGAGAGTGAGACCCAGTACTTC,CASSIWRESETQYF
-,TRBJ2-6,-,TRBV2,TGTGCCAGCAGTGAAAGCGCCCGAGGGCCTGGGGCCAACGTCCTGACTTTC,CASSESARGPGANVLTF
-,TRBJ1-3,-,TRBV2,TGTGCCAGCAGTGGGCAGGGAAACACCATATATTTT,CASSGQGNTIYF
-,TRBJ2-3,few,TRBV3-1/TRBV3-2,TGTGCCAGCAGCCAAGAACCCGATTGGGGGGGCGTAACAGATACGCAGTATTTT,CASSQEPDWGGVTDTQYF
-,TRBJ1-1,few,TRBV21-1,TGTGCCAGCAGCGCTGAGGGGGGGGTCTCTGAAGCTTTCTTT,CASSAEGGVSEAFF
-,TRBJ2-1,-,TRBV9,TGTGCCAGCAGCGTGGCCCAATCAAGCTCCTACAATGAGCAGTTCTTC,CASSVAQSSSYNEQFF
-,TRBJ1-4,-,TRBV4-1,TGCGCCAGCAGCCAAGTCGGGTTCACTAATGAAAAACTGTTTTTT,CASSQVGFTNEKLFF
TRBD2,TRBJ2-3,-,TRBV15,TGTGCCACTAGGACTAGGGACACAGATACGCAGTATTTT,CATRTRDTDTQYF
-,TRBJ2-7,once,TRBV7-9,TGTGCCAGCGAGGCGGGACAGGAGCAGTACTTC,CASEAGQEQYF
TRBD1,TRBJ1-1,-,TRBV5-5,TGTGCCAGCAGCTTGGGGACAGGGGGCATTATGAACACTGAAGCTTTCTTT,CASSLGTGGIMNTEAFF
-,TRBJ1-2,-,TRBV7-2,TGTGCCAGCAGCTTATCAGGGAAGGGTGGCTACACCTTC,CASSLSGKGGYTF
TRBD2,TRBJ2-3,-,TRBV14,TGTGCCAGCAGTGATTGGACTAGAAAGGATACGCAGTATTTT,CASSDWTRKDTQYF
-,TRBJ2-6,-,TRBV19,TGTGCCAGTAGTATGGGCCTAGCAGTCTCTGGGGCCAACGTCCTGACTTTC,CASSMGLAVSGANVLTF
TRBD1,TRBJ1-5,-,TRBV6-5,TGTGCCAGCAGGATTGGACAGGGGCGTCAGCCCCAGCATTTT,CASRIGQGRQPQHF
-,TRBJ1-1,-,TRBV7-9,TGTGCCAGCAGCTTAGGAGACAGGAGGAACACTGAAGCTTTCTTT,CASSLGDRRNTEAFF
TRBD1,TRBJ1-6,-,TRBV7-2,TGTGCCAGCAGCTCCCGGACAGGGGCATCAAATTCACCCCTCCACTTT,CASSSRTGASNSPLHF
-,TRBJ1-3,-,TRBV30,TGTGCCTGGAGTGTACGGGATCCGTACTCTGGAAACACCATATATTTT,CAWSVRDPYSGNTIYF
TRBD1,TRBJ1-1,-,TRBV7-9,TGTGCCAGCAGCCTACAGGGGGCGAGGACTGAAGCTTTCTTT,CASSLQGARTEAFF
TRBD1,TRBJ1-2,-,TRBV6-5,TGTGCCCTAAAGGGACAGGGGTACTATGGCTACACCTTC,CALKGQGYYGYTF
-,TRBJ2-1,-,TRBV7-8,TGTGCCAGCAGCCCCTCCCCGGGGGATTTGTACAATGAGCAGTTCTTC,CASSPSPGDLYNEQFF
TRBD2,TRBJ2-1,few,TRBV18,TGTGCCAGCTCACCACCGAGCGGGACGTTTAATGAGCAGTTCTTC,CASSPPSGTFNEQFF
TRBD1,TRBJ1-3,few,TRBV28,TGTGCCAGCAGTTTGGGACAGCCGGAGTCTGGAAACACCATATATTTT,CASSLGQPESGNTIYF
TRBD1,TRBJ1-1,-,TRBV27,TGTGCCAGCAGTTATCTCACAGGGGGCACTGAAGCTTTCTTT,CASSYLTGGTEAFF
-,TRBJ1-5,-,TRBV28,TGTGCCAGCAGTAGACAGGTTTATAGCAATCAGCCCCAGCATTTT,CASSRQVYSNQPQHF